Each of the 25 T cell receptor beta chains below was sequenced from the same sample in a study of vaccination effects on CD4 cells after COVID-19 (dated by TCRdb to the early 2020s). In the ViraFEST assay, PBMC were stimulated with viral peptide pools, and antigen-specific CD4+ T cell clonotypes were then identified by expansion using TCR sequencing. After around eleven days of culture, CD4+ T cells were isolated with the EasySep CD4+ T cell isolation kit. Convalescent patients had PCR-confirmed SARS-CoV-2 infection between March and December 2020, before Alpha, Beta and Delta variants emerged in the United States. The method was the immunoSEQ multiplex PCR assay. TCRdb holds this immuneACCESS table with in-frame rearrangements only. Some clones are missing; in checked studies, unresolved V genes explain under half, and the rest has no known cause. Across this sample there are more than 15,000 clones, with around four fifths seen only once. The top ten clonotypes cover roughly 17% of the sample.

No antigen has been identified for these receptors. The sequences come from CD4+ T cells from PBMCs cultured with SARS-CoV-2 spike peptides, collected before COVID-19 vaccination. Interpreted using the paper, the cell subset or site label stands for: SARS-CoV-2 spike overlapping peptide pool stimulation. Source of these receptors: a human donor who had a prior SARS-CoV-2 infection.

The chain has TRBV6-5 and TRBJ2-4, with D perhaps being TRBD1 or TRBD2 (7 bases each). The V end was cut by 4 bases, the J end by 4 bases, with 17 bases between. Germline CDR1 is MNHEY and CDR2 is SVGAGI. This CDR3 region has 16 residues. CDR3 sequence (DNA): TGTGCCAGCAGTTCCTCCAGGGGGGGGATTAAAAACATTCAGTACTTC. Translation: CASSSSRGGIKNIQYF.

The rearrangement joins TRBV7-3 to TRBJ1-1, with a possible D match to TRBD1 (5 bases). The CDR3 extends over 16 amino acids. Trimming took off 6 bases at V and 5 bases at J, with 22 bases between the two ends. Germline CDR1 SGHTA, CDR2 FQGTGA. The CDR3 here is CASSPGQFELGTEAFF. The CDR3 DNA reads as TGTGCCAGCAGTCCTGGACAATTCGAACTGGGGACTGAAGCTTTCTTT.

This clone turned up a few times. The J gene is TRBJ1-1, the V gene TRBV18, with TRBD1 as a possible D gene (5 bases). This CDR3 contains 15 residues. With 5 bases removed from V and 9 bases from J, the gap between germline ends came to 22 bases. Germline CDR1 and CDR2: KGHSH and LQKENI. In DNA form, the CDR3 reads TGTGCCAGCTCATCCATAACCGGGACGGAAGATCAAGCTTTCTTT. Translated, it gives CASSSITGTEDQAFF.

The J gene is TRBJ2-3, the V gene TRBV18, with D tentatively TRBD1 or TRBD2 (5 bases each). V lost 3 bases, J lost 5 bases, and 18 bases lay in between. CDR1 KGHSH and CDR2 LQKENI come from the germline V gene. The CDR3 is 16 amino acids. CDR3 sequence: CASSPPTGRPIDTQYF. The CDR3 DNA is TGTGCCAGCTCACCTCCTACGGGACGGCCAATAGATACGCAGTATTTT. The full variable domain, in which reference TRBV18 and TRBJ2-3 provide the parts outside the CDR3, is NAGVMQNPRHLVRRRGQEARLRCSPMKGHSHVYWYRQLPEEGLKFMVYLQKENIIDESGMPKERFSAEFPKEGPSILRIQQVVRGDSAAYFCASSPPTGRPIDTQYFGPGTRLTVL.

The V call is TRBV6-5, the J call TRBJ2-7, with D uncertain. Germline loops: CDR1 MNHEY, CDR2 SVGAGI. The CDR3 sequence is 14 residues long. Trimming left V 6 bases short and J 0 bases short, with 12 bases between. For the CDR3, the DNA is TGTGCCAGCAGGGTAAAACCTCGCTCCTACGAGCAGTACTTC. It yields the protein CASRVKPRSYEQYF.

This clone showed up just once. The gene calls are TRBV5-4 and TRBJ2-5; D call uncertain. V was pared by 0 bases and J by 7 bases, with 10 bases between. Germline lookup yields CDR1 SGHNT and CDR2 YYREEE (reference sequence). The CDR3 contains 13 residues. The CDR3 sequence is CASSLEVDGTQYF. CDR3 sequence (DNA): TGTGCCAGCAGCTTGGAGGTGGATGGGACCCAGTACTTC.

This clone was picked up a small number of times. The V call is TRBV5-6, the J call TRBJ2-1, with 11 bases lining up with TRBD2. Trimming cost V 3 bases and J 14 bases; bases outside gene matches: 10. The CDR3 length is 14 residues. Germline V CDR1 and CDR2: SGHDT, YYEEEE. The CDR3: CASSSQTSGGTKFF. DNA for the CDR3: TGTGCCAGCAGCTCACAAACTAGCGGGGGTACGAAGTTCTTC. The full variable domain, completed using reference TRBV5-6 and TRBJ2-1, is DAGVTQSPTHLIKTRGQQVTLRCSPKSGHDTVSWYQQALGQGPQFIFQYYEEEERQRGNFPDRFSGHQFPNYSSELNVNALLLGDSALYLCASSSQTSGGTKFFGPGTRLTVL.

The V and J genes are TRBV11-2 and TRBJ2-2; 8 bases are shared with TRBD2. V gave up 1 base and J gave up 5 bases; unmatched junction bases: 3. The CDR3 consists of 15 residues. Germline V CDR1 and CDR2: SGHAT, FQNNGV. CDR3 loop: CASSLVREGTGELFF. The CDR3 coding sequence is TGTGCCAGCAGCTTAGTCCGGGAGGGGACCGGGGAGCTGTTTTTT.

The V call is TRBV20-1, the J call TRBJ2-7; 10 nucleotides match TRBD2. Germline V gene data show CDR1 as DFQATT and CDR2 as SNEGSKA (reference sequence). The CDR3 runs to 14 residues. Germline trimming cut 3 bases from V and 6 bases from J; bases unmatched to any gene: 8. The CDR3 protein is CSASLLAGVGEQYF. The CDR3, as DNA: TGCAGTGCTAGTCTTCTAGCGGGAGTCGGCGAGCAGTACTTC.

The CDR3 nucleotides read TGTGCCAGCAGCCCCTGGGGGGAAATGGAATATGGCTACACCTTC. Its translation is CASSPWGEMEYGYTF. This chain joins TRBV27 and TRBJ1-2; TRBD1 might be the D (5 bases). This CDR3 is built from 15 residues. Trimming pared 6 bases from V and 5 bases from J, leaving 19 bases between. The germline V gene encodes CDR1 MNHEY and CDR2 SMNVEV (reference sequence).

The chain recombines TRBV12-3 or TRBV12-4 with TRBJ1-2; D uncertain. V was trimmed by 5 bases and J by 5 bases, leaving 9 bases between them. The CDR3 loop spans 12 amino acids. CDR3 nucleotides: TGTGCCAGCAGTCTAACGGGGTATGGCTACACCTTC. This codes for CASSLTGYGYTF.

This chain uses TRBV1 with TRBJ2-3; the table's TRBD2 call for D was not verified on the DNA. TRBV1 counts as a pseudogene. The CDR3 has 19 residues. The CDR3 here is CTSSQDQWEGRRMADTQYF. DNA of the CDR3: TGCACCAGCAGCCAAGATCAGTGGGAGGGCCGTCGTATGGCAGATACGCAGTATTTT.

The chain joins TRBV7-4 to TRBJ2-1; 12 nucleotides agree with TRBD2. V trimming: 5 bases; J trimming: 10 bases; junction bases outside the gene matches: 12. Germline lookup yields CDR1 SGHVT and CDR2 SQSDAQ. CDR3 length equals 16 residues. CDR3 DNA sequence: TGTGCCAGCAGCCTCATTTGGACTAGCGGGGTGGAGGAGCAGTTCTTC. Translated, it gives CASSLIWTSGVEEQFF.

The rearrangement joins TRBV9 to TRBJ1-2; 9 nucleotides line up with TRBD1. Germline V gene sequence: CDR1 SGDLS, CDR2 YYNGEE. J lost 8 bases, V lost 3 bases, and 8 bases had no gene match. CDR3 size: 14 residues. CDR3 residues: CASSAGGDRVGYTF. The CDR3 DNA sequence: TGTGCCAGCAGCGCCGGTGGGGACAGGGTAGGCTACACCTTC.

This clone showed up just a few times. The rearrangement uses TRBV2 and TRBJ2-3; no firm D call. This CDR3 comprises 14 residues. Trimming took 7 bases from V and 3 from J, leaving 14 bases between them. Germline V gene lookup returns CDR1 SNHLY and CDR2 FYNNEI. Written as DNA, the CDR3 is TGTGCCAGCAAAGGCCCCCTTGTGACAGATACGCAGTATTTT. As protein: CASKGPLVTDTQYF.

A single count supports this clone. J is TRBJ2-3 and V is TRBV11-3, with no clear D. The length of the CDR3 is 15 residues. Trimming removed 2 bases at V and 2 bases at J, with 11 bases between. CDR1 and CDR2 (germline): SGHNT, YENEEA. CDR3 bases: TGTGCCAGCAGCTTAACAGCAGAAGCCACAGATACGCAGTATTTT. This encodes CASSLTAEATDTQYF. The full variable domain, rest sourced from reference TRBV11-3 and TRBJ2-3, is EAGVVQSPRYKIIEKKQPVAFWCNPISGHNTLYWYLQNLGQGPELLIRYENEEAVDDSQLPKDRFSAERLKGVDSTLKIQPAELGDSAVYLCASSLTAEATDTQYFGPGTRLTVL.

The chain carries TRBV7-3 and TRBJ2-2; D uncertain. This CDR3 has 16 residues. CDR1 and CDR2 (germline): SGHTA, FQGTGA. The V and J ends lost 1 base and 4 bases respectively, with 13 bases between them. The CDR3 loop is CASSLRGPLTTGELFF. In DNA form, the CDR3 reads TGTGCCAGCAGCTTAAGGGGTCCGCTAACCACCGGGGAGCTGTTTTTT. Filled out from reference TRBV7-3 and TRBJ2-2, the complete variable domain reads GAGVSQTPSNKVTEKGKYVELRCDPISGHTALYWYRQSLGQGPEFLIYFQGTGAADDSGLPNDRFFAVRPEGSVSTLKIQRTERGDSAVYLCASSLRGPLTTGELFFGEGSRLTVL.

This chain links TRBV29-1 with TRBJ1-1; the D is unclear. V was shortened by 4 bases and J by 0 bases, with 9 bases between the two germline ends. Germline V lookup: CDR1 SQVTM, CDR2 ANQGSEA. The CDR3 is 13 residues long. CDR3 protein: CSVVDAMNTEAFF. The CDR3, as DNA: TGCAGCGTTGTTGACGCCATGAACACTGAAGCTTTCTTT.

The J gene is TRBJ2-5, the V gene TRBV28; D tentatively fits TRBD1 or TRBD2 (5 bases each). Germline V gives CDR1 MDHEN, CDR2 SYDVKM. With 10 bases removed from V and 1 base from J, the gap between germline ends came to 16 bases. The CDR3 consists of 14 residues. The CDR3 loop reads CATQRTGGQETQYF. DNA of the CDR3: TGTGCCACCCAGAGAACTGGGGGCCAAGAGACCCAGTACTTC.

This clone was seen only a few times. V is TRBV5-1 and J is TRBJ2-4; 7 bases are shared with TRBD1. This CDR3 is built from 14 residues. J lost 2 bases, V lost 2 bases, and 1 base had no gene match. CDR1 SGHRS and CDR2 YFSETQ come from the germline V gene. CDR3 DNA: TGCGCCAGCAGCTTACAGGGGACCAAAAACATTCAGTACTTC. It encodes CASSLQGTKNIQYF.

This rearrangement joins TRBV19 to TRBJ1-2; tentatively, D is TRBD1 (6 bases). Germline V lookup: CDR1 LNHDA, CDR2 SQIVND (reference sequence). This CDR3 comprises 13 residues. V was trimmed by 3 bases and J by 5 bases, leaving 10 bases between them. The CDR3 DNA reads TGTGCCAGTAGTATGGGGCAGGGGTATGGCTACACCTTC. Translation gives CASSMGQGYGYTF.

The gene calls are TRBV30 and TRBJ2-7; unclear D gene. Trimming shortened V by 2 bases and J by 0 bases, and 8 bases separated the two germline ends. There are 13 residues in the CDR3. The germline CDR1 and CDR2 sequences are GTSNPN and SVGIG (reference sequence). The CDR3: CAWSKGNSYEQYF. DNA for the CDR3: TGTGCCTGGAGTAAAGGGAACTCCTACGAGCAGTACTTC.

V gene TRBV7-8 combines with J gene TRBJ2-1; D unresolved. The CDR3 is made up of 13 amino acids. In germline, CDR1 is SGHVS, CDR2 FQNEAQ. V gave up 4 bases and J gave up 3 bases, with 7 bases separating them. The CDR3, as DNA: TGTGCCAGCAGCTCAACCAACTACAATGAGCAGTTCTTC. Protein sequence: CASSSTNYNEQFF.

The chain couples TRBV6-6 to TRBJ2-7, with 12 nucleotides matching TRBD2. Per germline, CDR1 MNHNY and CDR2 SVGAGI (reference sequence). Germline trimming cut 6 bases from V and 6 bases from J; bases unmatched to any gene: 9. This CDR3 has 15 residues. CDR3 amino acids: CASRLRLAGESEQYF. The CDR3 DNA sequence: TGTGCCAGCAGACTTCGACTAGCGGGAGAAAGCGAGCAGTACTTC.

The V and J genes are TRBV5-4 and TRBJ2-5, with a weak D call TRBD1 (6 bases). The CDR3 length is 15 residues. The V and J ends lost 1 base and 2 bases respectively, with 12 bases between them. Germline CDR1 SGHNT, CDR2 YYREEE (reference sequence). CDR3 bases: TGTGCCAGCAGCTTGACAGGGACGTATCAAGAGACCCAGTACTTC. This translates into CASSLTGTYQETQYF.